This TCR beta chain was sequenced for a study of T cell changes during pregnancy in multiple sclerosis. Assay used: immunoSEQ multiplex PCR; TCRdb lists only in-frame clones, some missing. The table shows approximately 40,000 clones, with around nine tenths occurring only once. The junction had 9 bases not matched to a gene; V was cut back by 0 bases and J by 4 bases. The V gene's germline CDR1 is SGHRS and CDR2 YFSETQ. The CDR3 is 17 residues long. The specimen comprised CD4+ T cells from peripheral blood mononuclear cells, sampled before pregnancy. This chain connects TRBV5-1 to TRBJ2-3, with 9 bases aligning to TRBD1. The TCR was taken from a female donor with multiple sclerosis, enrolled in a pregnancy study. CDR3 loop: CASSLAFTGGAADTQYF. CDR3 DNA: TGCGCCAGCAGCTTGGCGTTTACAGGGGGCGCGGCAGATACGCAGTATTTT.